One and the same sample provided the 32 T cell receptor beta chains below, sequenced in a study of regulatory T cells in long-lasting Graves disease. Arm-PCR with iRepertoire HTBI primers amplified the CDR3 regions for these TCR beta libraries. One entry per CDR3 protein results from TCRdb running MiXCR on the multiplex PCR reads. Of some 250,000 distinct CDR3 sequences in the sample, 20% to 25% were seen once. The time point here: newly diagnosed GD, antithyroid drugs for less than 3 months. PBMC-extracted RNA yielded the TCR library. The material was peripheral blood mononuclear cells (PBMCs), obtained at new diagnosis, from a patient treated with antithyroid drugs. The origin of the receptors is a female donor with Graves disease.

This clonotype was counted at least ten times. The CDR3 sequence: CAWSVQTGGYNEQFF. DNA for the CDR3: TGTGCCTGGAGTGTACAGACAGGGGGGTACAATGAGCAGTTCTTC. J is TRBJ2-1 and V is TRBV30; 9 bases are shared with TRBD1. CDR3 length: 15 amino acids. Trimming removed 0 bases from V and 4 bases from J; junction bases left unmatched: 4. CDR1 and CDR2 from the germline V gene are GTSNPN and SVGIG (reference sequence).

The chain couples TRBV2 to TRBJ2-2; the match to TRBD1 covers 7 bases. The CDR3 covers 15 residues. J was trimmed by 3 bases and V by 7 bases; bases with no gene match: 8. The V gene's germline CDR1 is SNHLY and CDR2 FYNNEI. The CDR3 sequence is CASKRDRSDTGELFF. Here the CDR3 DNA reads TGTGCCAGCAAAAGGGACAGATCAGACACCGGGGAGCTGTTTTTT.

The chain carries TRBV7-2 and TRBJ1-6; no reliable D call. This CDR3 region has 15 residues. CDR1 and CDR2 (germline): SGHTA, FQGNSA. V shed 3 bases and J shed 5 bases, with 11 bases lying between them. This CDR3 is CASSLVGWDNSPLHF. The DNA for the CDR3 is TGTGCCAGCAGCTTGGTAGGGTGGGATAATTCACCCCTCCACTTT. Together with reference TRBV7-2 and TRBJ1-6, the CDR3 gives the full variable domain: GAGVSQSPSNKVTEKGKDVELRCDPISGHTALYWYRQSLGQGLEFLIYFQGNSAPDKSGLPSDRFSAERTGGSVSTLTIQRTQQEDSAVYLCASSLVGWDNSPLHFGNGTRLTVT.

Ten or more counts support this clonotype. V usage is TRBV11-2 and J usage is TRBJ2-6; D is undetermined. V lost 2 bases to trimming and J lost 2 bases, with 13 bases between them. In germline, CDR1 is SGHAT, CDR2 FQNNGV. The CDR3 has 17 residues. The CDR3 here is CASSLSPGLPGANVLTF. DNA of the CDR3: TGTGCCAGCAGCTTATCCCCCGGGCTCCCTGGGGCCAACGTCCTGACTTTC.

This clonotype was picked up many times. V usage is TRBV27 and J usage is TRBJ1-3; 9 bases are shared with TRBD1. The CDR3 contains 15 residues. Germline lookup yields CDR1 MNHEY and CDR2 SMNVEV (reference sequence). V lost 3 bases and J lost 8; bases outside the gene matches: 8. Written as DNA, the CDR3 is TGTGCCAGCAGTTTCCGGGGGACAGGGTGGCACACCATATATTTT. This translates into CASSFRGTGWHTIYF.

This clonotype occurred many times. CDR3 in DNA: TGTGCCAGCAGTAACATAGCGGATTACAATGAGCAGTTCTTC. Translation gives CASSNIADYNEQFF. This chain joins TRBV12-3 or TRBV12-4 and TRBJ2-1; perhaps TRBD2 as D (6 bases). The V end was cut by 5 bases, the J end by 4 bases, with 12 bases between. This CDR3 is built from 14 residues.

To note about this clonotype: A far larger clone is just one base off, so this is likely a read error. The chain couples TRBV11-2 to TRBJ2-7; TRBD2 matches at 11 bases. With V trimmed by 3 bases and J by 7 bases, 8 bases remained unmatched. The CDR3 covers 15 residues. Germline assignment: CDR1 SGHAT and CDR2 FQNNGV. In nucleotides, the CDR3 is TGTGCCAGCAGCTTCTTAGCGGGGGGGTACAATGAGCAGTACTTC. Translated: CASSFLAGGYNEQYF.

This chain connects TRBV12-5 to TRBJ2-7; unclear D gene. The CDR3 runs to 16 residues. In germline, CDR1 is LGHNT, CDR2 FRNRAP. Trimming cost V 0 bases and J 0 bases, with 12 bases left between them. CDR3 amino acids: CASGLVVSRVSYEQYF. The CDR3 DNA reads as TGTGCTAGTGGTTTGGTAGTGTCTAGGGTCTCCTACGAGCAGTACTTC.

This clonotype was seen ten or more times. The V gene is TRBV27, the J gene TRBJ1-1; D remains ambiguous. V gave up 7 bases and J gave up 0 bases, with 12 bases separating them. Germline loops: CDR1 MNHEY, CDR2 SMNVEV (reference sequence). The CDR3 has 14 residues. The CDR3 region is CASTPSGMNTEAFF. The CDR3 DNA reads TGTGCCAGCACCCCCAGCGGCATGAACACTGAAGCTTTCTTT.

Only a few counts were recorded for this clonotype. The chain employs TRBV9 and TRBJ2-3; 9 nucleotides line up with TRBD2. Unmatched junction bases numbered 3, after V lost 4 bases and J lost 0 bases. Germline values: CDR1 SGDLS, CDR2 YYNGEE. CDR3 length equals 15 residues. CDR3 DNA sequence: TGTGCCAGCAGCTCTAGCGGGGTTAGCACAGATACGCAGTATTTT. This encodes CASSSSGVSTDTQYF.

The table lists this clonotype with many counts. The gene calls are TRBV7-2 and TRBJ2-5; TRBD2 might be the D (5 bases). Trimming removed 1 base from V and 5 bases from J, with 11 bases in between. This CDR3 has 14 residues. In germline, CDR1 is SGHTA, CDR2 FQGNSA. In DNA, the CDR3 is TGTGCCAGCAGCTTAGTTCTACTAGAGGAGACCCAGTACTTC. Amino acids: CASSLVLLEETQYF.

This clonotype has ten or more counts. The rearrangement links TRBV3-1 to TRBJ1-1; weak D call: TRBD1 (5 bases). Germline values: CDR1 LGHDT, CDR2 YNNKEL (reference sequence). The CDR3 is 12 residues long. Trimming left V 4 bases short and J 11 bases short, with 14 bases between. The CDR3 DNA reads TGTGCCAGCAGCCGGGGGGGGACGTTGGCTTTCTTT. Residues: CASSRGGTLAFF.

The chain uses TRBV25-1 and TRBJ2-5, with a weak D call TRBD2 (5 bases). The CDR3 is made up of 13 amino acids. The germline V and J ends were trimmed by 3 bases and 4 bases, with 9 bases remaining between them. Germline assignment: CDR1 MGHDK and CDR2 SYGVNS. CDR3: CASSERAGETQYF. The CDR3 DNA follows: TGTGCCAGCAGTGAGAGGGCAGGAGAGACCCAGTACTTC.

The J gene is TRBJ2-7, the V gene TRBV4-1; 7 nucleotides agree with TRBD1. V lost 2 bases to trimming and J lost 2 bases; unmatched junction nucleotides: 6. This CDR3 spans 15 amino acids. CDR1 MGHRA and CDR2 YSYEKL come from the germline V gene. The CDR3 region has the DNA TGCGCCAGCAGCCAAAAGACAGGGAGCCCCTACGAGCAGTACTTC. Translation: CASSQKTGSPYEQYF.

The chain recombines TRBV14 with TRBJ2-5; no clear D gene. The CDR3 is 13 residues long. V was clipped by 3 bases and J by 5 bases, with 10 bases between them. Germline CDR1 reads SGHDN; CDR2 reads FVKESK. Written as DNA, the CDR3 is TGTGCCAGCAGCCATTATGGGGTGGAGACCCAGTACTTC. Translation: CASSHYGVETQYF.

This clonotype is a singleton in its sample. A far larger clone is off by one base, so a read error is likely. This chain uses TRBV6-9 with TRBJ2-1, with D hard to call. V gave up 4 bases and J gave up 10 bases, with 23 bases separating them. Germline lookup yields CDR1 MNHGY and CDR2 SVAAGI. The CDR3 consists of 16 residues. DNA for the CDR3: TGTGCCAGCAGTTTGAGACTCCGGGCGCCGACCTACGAGCAGTTCTTC. Its translation is CASSLRLRAPTYEQFF.

Comments on this clonotype: This may come from a read error, since a much larger clone is one base off. The chain couples TRBV12-3 or TRBV12-4 to TRBJ2-4; 14 bases fit TRBD2. V was pared by 5 bases and J by 13 bases, with 10 bases of the junction left unmatched. CDR3 size: 15 residues. CDR3 sequence: CASSPGTSGGNEQYF. The CDR3 nucleotides read TGTGCCAGCAGTCCTGGGACTAGCGGGGGTAATGAGCAGTACTTC.

This clonotype was observed a handful of times. V is TRBV2 and J is TRBJ2-1; D is ambiguous. CDR1 SNHLY and CDR2 FYNNEI come from the germline V gene. The CDR3 consists of 13 residues. Trimming removed 8 bases at V and 11 bases at J, with 19 bases between. The CDR3 coding sequence is TGTGCCAGCTCCACTCTGGTTACAATGAAGCAGTTCTTC. Translating it yields CASSTLVTMKQFF. The full variable domain, completed using reference TRBV2 and TRBJ2-1, is EPEVTQTPSHQVTQMGQEVILRCVPISNHLYFYWYRQILGQKVEFLVSFYNNEISEKSEIFDDQFSVERPDGSNFTLKIRSTKLEDSAMYFCASSTLVTMKQFFGPGTRLTVL.

This clonotype was seen a single time. One base away lies a much larger clone, so this may be a sequencing read error. This chain uses TRBV2 with TRBJ2-6; a possible D gene is TRBD1 (5 bases). This CDR3 comprises 12 residues. Germline V CDR1 and CDR2: SNHLY, FYNNEI. In DNA form, the CDR3 reads TGTGCCATCTTATCTGGGGCCGACGTCCTGACTTTC. It is translated as CAILSGADVLTF.

The chain is built from TRBV6-2 or TRBV6-3 and TRBJ2-1; 9 bases map to TRBD2. The J call is doubtful: the DNA matches TRBJ2-5 better. The CDR3 length is 13 residues. Germline CDR1 is MNHEY and CDR2 is SVGEGT. The chain's CDR3 is CASTSGVGETQYF. CDR3 nucleotide sequence: TGTGCCAGCACTAGCGGGGTGGGTGAGACCCAGTACTTC.

In this sample, this clonotype turned up a few times. This may be a read error, as it is one base from a much larger clone. V usage is TRBV5-1 and J usage is TRBJ2-7, with 8 nucleotides matching TRBD2. Germline lookup yields CDR1 SGHRS and CDR2 YFSETQ. V dropped 0 bases and J dropped 6; count of bases not matched to a gene: 11. The CDR3 has 16 amino acids. CDR3 in DNA: TGCGCCAGCAGCTTGGAGGCCGCGGGAGGTTCTGCCGAGCAGTACTTC. Translation gives CASSLEAAGGSAEQYF.

This chain joins TRBV24-1 and TRBJ2-1, with 7 nucleotides matching TRBD1. The V segment lost 5 bases and the J segment 5 bases; nucleotides outside the gene matches: 8. Germline V lookup: CDR1 KGHDR, CDR2 SFDVKD. The CDR3 totals 15 residues. In DNA form, the CDR3 reads TGTGCCACCAGTGCCGTGACAGGGTCCCACAATGAGCAGTTCTTC. The encoded protein is CATSAVTGSHNEQFF.

This clonotype was counted many times. The chain links TRBV20-1 to TRBJ2-7; 9 bases are shared with TRBD1. The trim removed 4 bases at V and 3 bases at J, leaving 7 bases unmatched. This CDR3 has 14 amino acids. Germline V gene lookup returns CDR1 DFQATT and CDR2 SNEGSKA (reference sequence). As DNA, the CDR3 is TGCAGTGCTACGGGACAGGGAGGGATCTACGAGCAGTACTTC. It codes for CSATGQGGIYEQYF.

The chain recombines TRBV19 with TRBJ1-1; 11 bases are shared with TRBD1. The germline gives CDR1 LNHDA, CDR2 SQIVND (reference sequence). V shed 5 bases and J 13 bases; nucleotides not matched to a gene: 6. CDR3 length: 12 residues. The CDR3 bases are TGTGCCAGTAGTGGGACAGGGGGTCAAGGTTTCTTT. Amino acid sequence: CASSGTGGQGFF. Looking up the rest from reference TRBV19 and TRBJ1-1 gives the full variable domain: DGGITQSPKYLFRKEGQNVTLSCEQNLNHDAMYWYRQDPGQGLRLIYYSQIVNDFQKGDIAEGYSVSREKKESFPLTVTSAQKNPTAFYLCASSGTGGQGFFGQGTRLTVV.

The table lists this clonotype with many counts. This chain uses TRBV7-2 with TRBJ1-3; TRBD1 might be the D (6 bases). The CDR3 sequence is 17 residues long. Germline V CDR1 and CDR2: SGHTA, FQGNSA. V was pared by 3 bases and J by 7 bases, with 22 bases between. The CDR3 is CASSFRLDSTLGNTIYF. DNA of the CDR3: TGTGCCAGCAGCTTCCGATTGGACAGCACGCTAGGGAACACCATATATTTT. Looking up the rest from reference TRBV7-2 and TRBJ1-3 gives the full variable domain: GAGVSQSPSNKVTEKGKDVELRCDPISGHTALYWYRQSLGQGLEFLIYFQGNSAPDKSGLPSDRFSAERTGGSVSTLTIQRTQQEDSAVYLCASSFRLDSTLGNTIYFGEGSWLTVV.

This clonotype has only a few counts. The chain couples TRBV4-3 to TRBJ2-5, with D perhaps TRBD1 (6 bases). The CDR3 has 16 amino acids. V was trimmed by 0 bases and J by 4 bases, leaving 15 bases between them. Germline V gene data show CDR1 as LGHNA and CDR2 as YSLEER. The CDR3 DNA follows: TGCGCCAGCAGCCAAGAAGGGACATCCACTCGAGAGACCCAGTACTTC. It codes for CASSQEGTSTRETQYF.

In this sample, this clonotype turned up many times. The chain couples TRBV20-1 to TRBJ1-5, with TRBD1 as a possible D gene (5 bases). V lost 3 bases and J lost 1, with 10 bases in between. In germline, CDR1 is DFQATT, CDR2 SNEGSKA (reference sequence). The length of the CDR3 is 14 residues. CDR3 region: CSARGVGSNQPQHF. DNA for the CDR3: TGCAGTGCTAGGGGGGTGGGGAGCAATCAGCCCCAGCATTTT.

This clonotype was recorded many times. The CDR3, as DNA: TGTGCCAGCAGTTCCTCCGGGACTAGCAGCTCGCCAGCCAAAAACATTCAGTACTTC. This sequence encodes CASSSSGTSSSPAKNIQYF. V usage is TRBV12-3 or TRBV12-4 and J usage is TRBJ2-4; 9 bases match TRBD2. The CDR3 runs to 19 residues. After removal of 4 bases from V and 0 bases from J, the junction contained 13 bases not matched to a gene.

In its sample, this clonotype was seen a few times. This may be a read error: a much more frequent sequence differs by one nucleotide. No conserved phenylalanine or tryptophan ends this CDR3, so it is likely a read error. The V and J genes are TRBV7-8 and TRBJ2-5; 7 nucleotides align to TRBD2. The trim removed 10 bases at V and 1 base at J, leaving 12 bases unmatched. The CDR3 length is 15 residues. CDR1 and CDR2 from the germline V gene are SGHVS and FQNEAQ. CDR3 protein: CATSVGGGSQETQYS. CDR3 in DNA: TGTGCCACCTCGGTTGGCGGGGGTTCCCAAGAGACCCAGTACTCC.

In this sample, this clonotype turned up many times. The V gene is TRBV5-6, the J gene TRBJ1-6; D is undetermined. Germline CDR1 reads SGHDT; CDR2 reads YYEEEE. The germline V and J ends were trimmed by 0 bases and 7 bases, with 11 bases remaining between them. The CDR3 sequence is 15 residues long. The CDR3 sequence: CASSLAGVVNSPLHF. The DNA for the CDR3 is TGTGCCAGCAGCTTGGCCGGGGTAGTAAATTCACCCCTCCACTTT.

This clonotype was counted a few times. CDR3 sequence reads: CASSPVGGEKLFF. CDR3 DNA sequence: TGTGCCAGCAGCCCGGTGGGCGGTGAAAAACTGTTTTTT. V usage is TRBV7-2 and J usage is TRBJ1-4; no definite D call. The V end was cut by 5 bases, the J end by 7 bases, with 11 bases between. This CDR3 has 13 residues. The germline CDR1 and CDR2 sequences are SGHTA and FQGNSA.

V usage is TRBV9 and J usage is TRBJ1-5; perhaps TRBD1 as D (5 bases). V was trimmed by 0 bases and J by 5 bases, leaving 9 bases between them. Germline loops: CDR1 SGDLS, CDR2 YYNGEE. This CDR3 has 14 amino acids. The CDR3 is CASSVDLGDQPQHF. Written as DNA, the CDR3 is TGTGCCAGCAGCGTAGACCTGGGGGATCAGCCCCAGCATTTT. The full variable domain, rest sourced from reference TRBV9 and TRBJ1-5, is DSGVTQTPKHLITATGQRVTLRCSPRSGDLSVYWYQQSLDQGLQFLIQYYNGEERAKGNILERFSAQQFPDLHSELNLSSLELGDSALYFCASSVDLGDQPQHFGDGTRLSIL.